This T cell receptor beta chain was obtained from a study of cytomegalovirus exposure and HLA in healthy donors. Study-level information: The Caucasian-associated ancestry cluster held less than 85% of roughly 370 genotyped donors. The study, taken as a whole, reports: Within a later analysis, the majority of CMV-associated TCR beta chains appeared HLA-restricted.

V lost 5 bases and J 5 bases, leaving 15 bases between the germline ends. Germline CDR1 LNHDA, CDR2 SQIVND (reference sequence). The CDR3 covers 15 residues. The table lists this clone with a few counts. Its matching antigen is unknown. A multiplex PCR was run with 60 Vbeta primers and 13 Jbeta primers. Here immunoSEQ multiplex PCR was the method, and the copy in TCRdb shows in-frame clones only, minus some. This table holds around 160,000 clones, roughly 79% found once. V usage is TRBV19 and J usage is TRBJ1-4; no reliable D call. Sequencing input: PBMCs. The origin of this receptor is a middle-aged woman in good health and CMV-seronegative. CDR3 coding DNA: TGTGCCAGTAGTTTACAGCCAGGAAACAATGAAAAACTGTTTTTT. Translation gives CASSLQPGNNEKLFF.